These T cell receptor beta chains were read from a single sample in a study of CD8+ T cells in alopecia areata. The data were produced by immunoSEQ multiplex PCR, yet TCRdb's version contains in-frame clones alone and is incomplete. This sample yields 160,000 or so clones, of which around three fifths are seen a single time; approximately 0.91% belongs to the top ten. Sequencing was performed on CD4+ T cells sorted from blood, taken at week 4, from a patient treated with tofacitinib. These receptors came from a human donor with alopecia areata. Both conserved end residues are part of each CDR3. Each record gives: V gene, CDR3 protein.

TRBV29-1,CSVGQLAGGNEQFF
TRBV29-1,CSAGGGANTDTQYF
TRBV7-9,CASSLGQEKNIQYF
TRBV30,CAAQGAGQPQHF
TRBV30,CAWSVKVNTEAFF
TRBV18,CASSPPVEETQYF
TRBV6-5,CAATGGGMNTEAFF
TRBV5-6,CASSFKPGELFF
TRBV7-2,CASSFVRDSQKLGELFF
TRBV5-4,CASSGGTLNTGELFF
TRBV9,CASSVEAQIVASGANVLTF
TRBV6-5,CASSYVGGSDTQYF
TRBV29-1,CSVSGGAGTDTQYF
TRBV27,CASSSGTGPGNTIYF
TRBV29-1,CSVVGTVGGYTF
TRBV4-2,CASSKLGGETQYF
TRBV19,CASTPTTDSGETQYF
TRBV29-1,CSVKRGGISTYEQYF
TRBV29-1,CSVEKQGRETQYF
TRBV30,CAWKEGSSYEQYF
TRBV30,CAWSVHSGKETQYF
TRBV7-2,CASSPQRWGKNTEAFF
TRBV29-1,CSGETGGHEQFF
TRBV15,CATSRVVSNTGELFF
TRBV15,CATSRDLAGGRFF
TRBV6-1,CASSTTGGRGYTF
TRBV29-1,CSVERGTGYGYTF
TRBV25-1,CASSTGTSGAEQYF
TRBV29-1,CSVEGGLRDTQYF
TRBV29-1,CSVARGPDTQYF
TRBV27,CASSSYISGANVLTF
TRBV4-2,CASSQAPSQANQPQHF
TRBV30,CACNRDLPYNEQFF
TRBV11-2,CASSPILHNEQFF
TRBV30,CAWSVRGTDTQYF
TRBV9,CASSVGHVSDSPLHF
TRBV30,CAWSMGQGIQPQHF
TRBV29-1,CSVMPESSIQYF
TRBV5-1,CASSPRTSGNTGELFF
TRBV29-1,CSARPSNTDTQYF
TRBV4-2,CASSRSQGAGANVLTF
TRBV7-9,CASSSEETQYF
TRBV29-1,CSARSSGAAQETQYF
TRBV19,CASSADLLFNNEQFF
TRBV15,CATSRDWGGADTQYF
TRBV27,CASSFTPGATEAFF
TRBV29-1,CSAGGGAEQYF
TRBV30,CAWRMGLSITLHF
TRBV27,CASRSLAAGETQYF
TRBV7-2,CASSLKVQRNQPQHF
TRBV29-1,CSGGLLETEAFF
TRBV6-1,CASTPHGPGGAFF
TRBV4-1,CASSHDGTLSYEQYF
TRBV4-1,CASSARTGATTGELFF
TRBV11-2,CASSLSPGHTEAFF
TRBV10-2,CASSGDEGARVYGYTF
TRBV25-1,CASSEARQGKLFF
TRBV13,CASSARTLNYEQYF